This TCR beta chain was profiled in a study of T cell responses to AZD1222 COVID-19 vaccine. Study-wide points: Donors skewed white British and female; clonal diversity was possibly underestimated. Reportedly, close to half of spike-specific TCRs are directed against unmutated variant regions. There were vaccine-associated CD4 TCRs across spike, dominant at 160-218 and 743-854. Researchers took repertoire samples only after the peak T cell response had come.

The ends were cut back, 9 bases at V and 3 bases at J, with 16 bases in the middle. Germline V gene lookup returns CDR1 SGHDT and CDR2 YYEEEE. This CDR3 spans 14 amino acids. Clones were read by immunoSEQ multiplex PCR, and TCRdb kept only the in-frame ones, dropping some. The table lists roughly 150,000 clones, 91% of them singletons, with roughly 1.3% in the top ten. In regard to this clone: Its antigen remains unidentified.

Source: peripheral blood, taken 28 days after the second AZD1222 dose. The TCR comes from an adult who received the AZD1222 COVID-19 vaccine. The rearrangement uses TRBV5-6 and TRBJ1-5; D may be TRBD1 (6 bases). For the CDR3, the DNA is TGTGCCACAAGCCTAGGGGGGGACAATCAGCCCCAGCATTTT. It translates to CATSLGGDNQPQHF.